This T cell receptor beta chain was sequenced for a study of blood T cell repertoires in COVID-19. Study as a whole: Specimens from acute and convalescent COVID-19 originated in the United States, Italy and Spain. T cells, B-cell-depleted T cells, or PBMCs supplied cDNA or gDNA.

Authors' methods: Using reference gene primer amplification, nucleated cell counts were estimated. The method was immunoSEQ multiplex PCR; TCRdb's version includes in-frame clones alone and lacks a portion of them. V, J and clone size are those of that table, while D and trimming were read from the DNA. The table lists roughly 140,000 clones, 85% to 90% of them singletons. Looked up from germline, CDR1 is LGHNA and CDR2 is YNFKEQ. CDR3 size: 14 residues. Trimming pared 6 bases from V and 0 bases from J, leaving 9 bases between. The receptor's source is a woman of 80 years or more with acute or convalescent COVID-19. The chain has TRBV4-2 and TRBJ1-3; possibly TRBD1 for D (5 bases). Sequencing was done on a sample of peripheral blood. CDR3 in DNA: TGTGCCAGCAGTGCAGGGTTCTCTGGAAACACCATATATTTT. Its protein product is CASSAGFSGNTIYF.